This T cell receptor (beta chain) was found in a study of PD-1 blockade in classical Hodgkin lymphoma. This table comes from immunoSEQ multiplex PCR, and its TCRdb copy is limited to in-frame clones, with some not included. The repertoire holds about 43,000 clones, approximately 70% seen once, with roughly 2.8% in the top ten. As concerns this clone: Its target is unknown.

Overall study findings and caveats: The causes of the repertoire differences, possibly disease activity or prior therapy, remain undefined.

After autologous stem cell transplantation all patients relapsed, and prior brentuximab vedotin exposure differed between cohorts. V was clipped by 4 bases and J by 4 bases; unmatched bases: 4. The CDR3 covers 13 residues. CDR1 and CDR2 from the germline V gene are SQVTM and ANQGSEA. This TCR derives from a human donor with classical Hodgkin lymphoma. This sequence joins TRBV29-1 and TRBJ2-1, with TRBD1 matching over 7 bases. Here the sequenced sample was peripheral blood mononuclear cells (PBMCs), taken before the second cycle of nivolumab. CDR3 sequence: CSVVQGNYNEQFF. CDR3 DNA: TGCAGCGTTGTACAGGGGAATTACAATGAGCAGTTCTTC.